This is a list of T cell receptor beta chains from one sample in a study of OX40 agonist ivuxolimab in advanced cancers. Generated by immunoSEQ multiplex PCR, the TCRdb table keeps only in-frame clones and is missing some. The data show tens of thousands of clones, with nearly 95% seen just once and under 8% held by the top ten. The sequenced sample was CD4+ or CD8+ T cells sorted from blood, obtained in a trial of the OX40 agonist ivuxolimab. These receptors were taken from an adult with an advanced solid tumor such as melanoma, head and neck, liver or kidney cancer. The CDR3 runs from the conserved cysteine through the conserved F or W. D genes are given only for firm matches. A row's size may be missing; if present it is once, few, many or a size class.

CDR3 protein: CASSQVLGEADTQYF
CDR3 DNA: TGCGCCAGCAGCCAAGTACTGGGAGAGGCAGATACGCAGTATTTT
J gene: TRBJ2-3
clone size: NA
D gene: NA
V gene: TRBV4-1

CDR3 protein: CAWNVIAGATDTQYF
CDR3 DNA: TGTGCCTGGAATGTAATAGCGGGGGCCACAGATACGCAGTATTTT
J gene: TRBJ2-3
clone size: NA
D gene: TRBD2
V gene: TRBV30

CDR3 protein: CASSPRTGDPYEQYF
CDR3 DNA: TGCGCCAGCAGCCCGAGGACAGGGGATCCCTACGAGCAGTACTTC
J gene: TRBJ2-7
clone size: NA
D gene: TRBD1
V gene: TRBV4-1

CDR3 protein: CASSIGTSGGNEQFF
CDR3 DNA: TGTGCCAGTAGTATAGGGACTAGCGGGGGCAATGAGCAGTTCTTC
J gene: TRBJ2-1
clone size: NA
D gene: TRBD2
V gene: TRBV19

CDR3 protein: CASSILRGFGDTEAFF
CDR3 DNA: TGTGCCAGTTCCATCTTAAGGGGATTTGGTGACACTGAAGCTTTCTTT
J gene: TRBJ1-1
clone size: once
D gene: NA
V gene: TRBV18

CDR3 protein: CASSYSTSGTYYEQYF
CDR3 DNA: TGTGCCAGCAGTTATTCGACTAGCGGGACGTACTACGAGCAGTACTTC
J gene: TRBJ2-7
clone size: NA
D gene: TRBD2
V gene: TRBV6-5

CDR3 protein: CSVVVPRTGGYTF
CDR3 DNA: TGCAGCGTTGTAGTCCCCCGAACGGGTGGCTACACCTTC
J gene: TRBJ1-2
clone size: once
D gene: NA
V gene: TRBV29-1

CDR3 protein: CASSDFGTSVIADTQYF
CDR3 DNA: TGTGCCAGCAGTGATTTTGGGACTAGCGTAATTGCAGATACGCAGTATTTT
J gene: TRBJ2-3
clone size: NA
D gene: TRBD2
V gene: TRBV6-1

CDR3 protein: CASSKFTDNYGYTF
CDR3 DNA: TGTGCCAGCAGTAAGTTTACAGATAACTATGGCTACACCTTC
J gene: TRBJ1-2
clone size: NA
D gene: NA
V gene: TRBV28

CDR3 protein: CASFPRVGSVTDTQYF
CDR3 DNA: TGTGCCAGCTTCCCTCGAGTGGGCTCCGTGACAGATACGCAGTATTTT
J gene: TRBJ2-3
clone size: once
D gene: NA
V gene: TRBV27

CDR3 protein: CASSGKLAGGTDTQYF
CDR3 DNA: TGTGCCAGCAGTGGAAAACTAGCGGGAGGTACAGATACGCAGTATTTT
J gene: TRBJ2-3
clone size: NA
D gene: TRBD2
V gene: TRBV2

CDR3 protein: CASSLGNYGYTF
CDR3 DNA: TGTGCCAGCTCCCTAGGGAACTATGGCTACACCTTC
J gene: TRBJ1-2
clone size: NA
D gene: NA
V gene: TRBV6-5

CDR3 protein: CASSFRTSYNTGELFF
CDR3 DNA: TGCGCCAGCAGCTTTAGAACTAGCTATAACACCGGGGAGCTGTTTTTT
J gene: TRBJ2-2
clone size: NA
D gene: NA
V gene: TRBV5-1

CDR3 protein: CASSVGLAGPYEQYF
CDR3 DNA: TGTGCCAGCAGCGTAGGACTAGCGGGGCCCTACGAGCAGTACTTC
J gene: TRBJ2-7
clone size: NA
D gene: TRBD2
V gene: TRBV9

CDR3 protein: CASSSDRVLPHYGYTF
CDR3 DNA: TGTGCCAGCAGTTCCGACAGGGTCCTACCCCACTATGGCTACACCTTC
J gene: TRBJ1-2
clone size: NA
D gene: TRBD1
V gene: TRBV6-5

CDR3 protein: CASGVSYEQYF
CDR3 DNA: TGTGCCAGCGGAGTCTCCTACGAGCAGTACTTC
J gene: TRBJ2-7
clone size: NA
D gene: NA
V gene: TRBV27

CDR3 protein: CASVPGVTAEAFF
CDR3 DNA: TGTGCCAGTGTCCCCGGGGTGACGGCTGAAGCTTTCTTT
J gene: TRBJ1-1
clone size: NA
D gene: NA
V gene: TRBV19

CDR3 protein: CASSGEDTQYF
CDR3 DNA: TGTGCCAGCTCAGGGGAAGATACGCAGTATTTT
J gene: TRBJ2-3
clone size: NA
D gene: NA
V gene: TRBV18

CDR3 protein: CASRGQGYTF
CDR3 DNA: TGTGCCAGCAGGGGACAGGGCTACACCTTC
J gene: TRBJ1-2
clone size: NA
D gene: TRBD1
V gene: TRBV6-4

CDR3 protein: CAGQVVEETQYF
CDR3 DNA: TGTGCCGGACAGGTTGTAGAAGAGACCCAGTACTTC
J gene: TRBJ2-5
clone size: NA
D gene: TRBD1
V gene: TRBV2

CDR3 protein: CASSRFRDREVQPQHF
CDR3 DNA: TGTGCCAGCAGCCGATTCCGGGACAGGGAAGTTCAGCCCCAGCATTTT
J gene: TRBJ1-5
clone size: NA
D gene: NA
V gene: TRBV21-1

CDR3 protein: CASSLSGRASYEQYF
CDR3 DNA: TGTGCCAGCAGTCTTAGCGGGAGGGCCTCCTACGAGCAGTACTTC
J gene: TRBJ2-7
clone size: NA
D gene: TRBD2
V gene: TRBV7-2

CDR3 protein: CASTQAAPNTEAFF
CDR3 DNA: TGTGCCAGCACCCAAGCGGCCCCGAACACTGAAGCTTTCTTT
J gene: TRBJ1-1
clone size: NA
D gene: NA
V gene: TRBV28

CDR3 protein: CASSLGVSGNTIYF
CDR3 DNA: TGCGCCAGCAGCTTAGGGGTCTCTGGAAACACCATATATTTT
J gene: TRBJ1-3
clone size: NA
D gene: NA
V gene: TRBV5-1

CDR3 protein: CASSYRTLGGEGETQYF
CDR3 DNA: TGTGCCAGCAGCTATAGGACCCTTGGGGGGGAGGGGGAGACCCAGTACTTC
J gene: TRBJ2-5
clone size: NA
D gene: TRBD2
V gene: TRBV11-2

CDR3 protein: CASSQDLGGNTEAFF
CDR3 DNA: TGCGCCAGCAGCCAAGATCTAGGGGGGAACACTGAAGCTTTCTTT
J gene: TRBJ1-1
clone size: once
D gene: NA
V gene: TRBV4-3

CDR3 protein: CATSSGTYNEQFF
CDR3 DNA: TGTGCCACCAGCAGCGGGACCTACAATGAGCAGTTCTTC
J gene: TRBJ2-1
clone size: once
D gene: NA
V gene: TRBV15

CDR3 protein: CATSRDLSGGNTIYF
CDR3 DNA: TGTGCCACCAGCAGAGATCTTTCGGGGGGAAACACCATATATTTT
J gene: TRBJ1-3
clone size: NA
D gene: NA
V gene: TRBV15

CDR3 protein: CASSPSPYRGYF
CDR3 DNA: TGTGCCAGCAGCCCTAGCCCCTATAGAGGGTACTTC
J gene: TRBJ2-7
clone size: NA
D gene: NA
V gene: TRBV7-9

CDR3 protein: CASSQDLSKPGRTEAFF
CDR3 DNA: TGCGCCAGCAGCCAAGATCTTAGCAAACCAGGTCGAACTGAAGCTTTCTTT
J gene: TRBJ1-1
clone size: NA
D gene: NA
V gene: TRBV4-3

CDR3 protein: CASSSGLAQETQYF
CDR3 DNA: TGTGCCAGCAGCTCGGGACTAGCCCAGGAGACCCAGTACTTC
J gene: TRBJ2-5
clone size: NA
D gene: TRBD2
V gene: TRBV11-2

CDR3 protein: CASSPRQGIAKNIQYF
CDR3 DNA: TGTGCCAGCAGCCCCCGACAGGGAATAGCCAAAAACATTCAGTACTTC
J gene: TRBJ2-4
clone size: NA
D gene: TRBD1
V gene: TRBV7-2

CDR3 protein: CAWSLREGLGETQYF
CDR3 DNA: TGTGCCTGGAGTCTAAGGGAGGGTCTTGGAGAGACCCAGTACTTC
J gene: TRBJ2-5
clone size: NA
D gene: TRBD2
V gene: TRBV30

CDR3 protein: CASSPDGVGDTEAFF
CDR3 DNA: TGTGCCAGCAGCCCAGACGGGGTAGGGGACACTGAAGCTTTCTTT
J gene: TRBJ1-1
clone size: NA
D gene: NA
V gene: TRBV7-6

CDR3 protein: CASSVNRAPTGELFF
CDR3 DNA: TGTGCCAGCAGCGTAAACAGGGCTCCCACCGGGGAGCTGTTTTTT
J gene: TRBJ2-2
clone size: NA
D gene: NA
V gene: TRBV9

CDR3 protein: CASSFWLHVLDEQYF
CDR3 DNA: TGTGCCAGCAGCTTCTGGCTACACGTGTTAGACGAGCAGTACTTC
J gene: TRBJ2-7
clone size: NA
D gene: NA
V gene: TRBV21-1

CDR3 protein: CASSESGGTNTGELFF
CDR3 DNA: TGCGCCAGCAGTGAAAGCGGGGGGACGAACACCGGGGAGCTGTTTTTT
J gene: TRBJ2-2
clone size: NA
D gene: TRBD2
V gene: TRBV10-2

CDR3 protein: CASSSGWGDTEAFF
CDR3 DNA: TGTGCCAGCAGTTCTGGGTGGGGGGACACTGAAGCTTTCTTT
J gene: TRBJ1-1
clone size: few
D gene: NA
V gene: TRBV9

CDR3 protein: CASSTNYGYTF
CDR3 DNA: TGTGCCAGTAGTACTAACTATGGCTACACCTTC
J gene: TRBJ1-2
clone size: NA
D gene: NA
V gene: TRBV19

CDR3 protein: CASSLLDEQYF
CDR3 DNA: TGTGCCAGCAGCTTGTTGGACGAGCAGTACTTC
J gene: TRBJ2-7
clone size: once
D gene: NA
V gene: TRBV5-4

CDR3 protein: CASSEDGGGEKLFF
CDR3 DNA: TGTGCCAGCAGTGAGGACGGGGGAGGTGAAAAACTGTTTTTT
J gene: TRBJ1-4
clone size: NA
D gene: NA
V gene: TRBV6-1

CDR3 protein: CASCKWVNTEAFF
CDR3 DNA: TGTGCCAGTTGCAAATGGGTGAACACTGAAGCTTTCTTT
J gene: TRBJ1-1
clone size: once
D gene: NA
V gene: TRBV19

CDR3 protein: CASSWRVPEQFF
CDR3 DNA: TGTGCCAGCAGTTGGCGGGTCCCTGAGCAGTTCTTC
J gene: TRBJ2-1
clone size: NA
D gene: NA
V gene: TRBV13

CDR3 protein: CASSLDRFLSPLHF
CDR3 DNA: TGTGCCAGCAGCTTAGACAGATTCCTTTCACCCCTCCACTTT
J gene: TRBJ1-6
clone size: NA
D gene: NA
V gene: TRBV7-8

CDR3 protein: CASSPLPSGRSSYNEQFF
CDR3 DNA: TGCGCCAGCAGCCCCCTTCCCTCTGGCCGGAGCTCCTACAATGAGCAGTTCTTC
J gene: TRBJ2-1
clone size: NA
D gene: NA
V gene: TRBV4-1

CDR3 protein: CASSGERTGELFF
CDR3 DNA: TGTGCCAGCAGTGGGGAGCGCACCGGGGAGCTGTTTTTT
J gene: TRBJ2-2
clone size: NA
D gene: NA
V gene: TRBV25-1

CDR3 protein: CASSSRVFPEAFF
CDR3 DNA: TGTGCCAGCAGCTCGAGGGTGTTCCCTGAAGCTTTCTTT
J gene: TRBJ1-1
clone size: NA
D gene: NA
V gene: TRBV11-2

CDR3 protein: CASSPPGGVGGGYTF
CDR3 DNA: TGTGCCAGCTCACCCCCCGGTGGGGTTGGCGGGGGCTACACCTTC
J gene: TRBJ1-2
clone size: NA
D gene: NA
V gene: TRBV18

CDR3 protein: CASSPKTGVGYGYTF
CDR3 DNA: TGCGCCAGCAGCCCCAAGACAGGGGTGGGGTATGGCTACACCTTC
J gene: TRBJ1-2
clone size: NA
D gene: TRBD1
V gene: TRBV5-1

CDR3 protein: CASSRGGGPSYEQYF
CDR3 DNA: TGTGCCAGCAGCAGAGGCGGAGGACCCTCCTACGAGCAGTACTTC
J gene: TRBJ2-7
clone size: few
D gene: NA
V gene: TRBV5-8

CDR3 protein: CASSDLAEAFF
CDR3 DNA: TGTGCCAGCAGCGACCTAGCTGAAGCTTTCTTT
J gene: TRBJ1-1
clone size: NA
D gene: NA
V gene: TRBV11-2

CDR3 protein: CASSYDRVNYGYTF
CDR3 DNA: TGTGCCAGCAGTTACGACAGGGTTAACTATGGCTACACCTTC
J gene: TRBJ1-2
clone size: NA
D gene: TRBD1
V gene: TRBV6-5

CDR3 protein: CASSISGRTSHEQYF
CDR3 DNA: TGTGCCAGTAGTATATCGGGCAGGACCTCCCACGAGCAGTACTTC
J gene: TRBJ2-7
clone size: NA
D gene: NA
V gene: TRBV19